The sequence of this TCR beta chain was determined in a study of early T cells in non-severe SARS-CoV-2 infection. This CDR3 spans 14 amino acids. V was pared by 5 bases and J by 0 bases, with 13 bases between. CDR1 DFQATT and CDR2 SNEGSKA come from the germline V gene (reference sequence). TCRdb reanalysed the 5' RACE reads using MiXCR and keeps one entry per CDR3 protein. The sample records roughly 33,000 distinct CDR3 sequences, 4.5% to 6% being singletons. There are many counts of this clonotype. Sequencing was done on a sample of whole blood. The sequence was collected from an adult who was a healthcare worker with PCR-confirmed SARS-CoV-2 infection or an uninfected control (not recorded which). The rearrangement uses TRBV20-1 and TRBJ1-1; D is uncertain. This CDR3 reads CSAPQQSMNTEAFF. CDR3 DNA: TGCAGTGCTCCCCAACAGAGCATGAACACTGAAGCTTTCTTT.